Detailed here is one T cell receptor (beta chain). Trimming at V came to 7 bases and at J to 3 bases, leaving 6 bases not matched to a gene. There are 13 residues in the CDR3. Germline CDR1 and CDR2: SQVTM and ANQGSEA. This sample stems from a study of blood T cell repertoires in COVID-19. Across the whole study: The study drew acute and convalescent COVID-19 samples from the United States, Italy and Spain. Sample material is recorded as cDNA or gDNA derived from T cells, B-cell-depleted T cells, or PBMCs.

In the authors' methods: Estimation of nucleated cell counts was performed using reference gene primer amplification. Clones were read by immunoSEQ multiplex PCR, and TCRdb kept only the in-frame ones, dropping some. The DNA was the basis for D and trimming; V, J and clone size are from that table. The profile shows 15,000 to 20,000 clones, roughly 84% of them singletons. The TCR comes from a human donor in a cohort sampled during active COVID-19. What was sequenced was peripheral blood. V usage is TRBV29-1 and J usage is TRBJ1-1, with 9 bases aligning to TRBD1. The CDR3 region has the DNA TGCAGCGCCGTAAGACAGGGGGACACTGAAGCTTTCTTT. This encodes CSAVRQGDTEAFF.